These 23 T cell receptor beta chains were sequenced from one sample in a study of blood T cell repertoires in COVID-19. The data were produced by immunoSEQ multiplex PCR, yet TCRdb's version contains in-frame clones alone and is incomplete. This sample has about 170,000 clones, with approximately 83% found just once. What was sequenced was peripheral blood. The receptors here all came from a woman older than 75 with acute or convalescent COVID-19.

This chain links TRBV20-1 with TRBJ2-5; D call uncertain. From germline, CDR1 is DFQATT and CDR2 SNEGSKA (reference sequence). V was cut by 3 bases and J by 2 bases, with 4 bases left in between. The CDR3 length is 11 residues. The CDR3 region is CSASAQETQYF. The CDR3 nucleotides read TGCAGTGCTAGTGCTCAAGAGACCCAGTACTTC.

The V gene is TRBV5-1, the J gene TRBJ1-3; tentatively, D is TRBD1 (6 bases). Germline-derived CDR1 and CDR2 are SGHRS and YFSETQ. Trimming removed 0 bases from V and 0 bases from J, with 13 bases in between. This CDR3 has 17 residues. The DNA for the CDR3 is TGCGCCAGCAGCTTGGGTCCGGGGACATCCTCTGGAAACACCATATATTTT. Protein sequence: CASSLGPGTSSGNTIYF.

The chain has TRBV6-2 or TRBV6-3 and TRBJ1-6; D uncertain. Trimming cost V 2 bases and J 9 bases, with 14 bases left between them. This CDR3 contains 15 residues. Germline CDR1 MNHEY, CDR2 SVGEGT. The CDR3 DNA reads TGTGCCAGCAGTTACCTTCACGCGGGAGGTTCACCCCTCCACTTT. It specifies CASSYLHAGGSPLHF.

The genes are TRBV21-1 and TRBJ2-1; the table gives TRBD1 as D, unverified against the DNA. TRBV21-1 is a listed pseudogene. This CDR3 comprises 16 residues. DNA for the CDR3: TGTGCCAGCAGCAAAGCCTACAGGGGGGGATACAATGAGCAGTTCTTC. Protein sequence: CASSKAYRGGYNEQFF.

The chain recombines TRBV28 with TRBJ1-2, with D unclear. Germline V gene lookup returns CDR1 MDHEN and CDR2 SYDVKM. The CDR3 consists of 16 residues. The V gene lost 2 bases and the J gene lost 6 bases, with 19 bases spanning the gap. The CDR3, as DNA: TGTGCCAGCAGTTTAGGTCTATTGCAACAGAGCAATGGCTACACCTTC. It encodes CASSLGLLQQSNGYTF.

This clone was seen more than once but under ten times. The chain employs TRBV28 and TRBJ1-4; TRBD1 agrees at 7 bases. Germline V CDR1 and CDR2: MDHEN, SYDVKM. The CDR3 has 13 residues. V was pared by 8 bases and J by 4 bases, with 4 bases of the junction left unmatched. The CDR3: CASRDSLNEKLFF. The CDR3 nucleotides are TGTGCCAGCCGGGACAGCCTTAATGAAAAACTGTTTTTT.

V usage is TRBV6-7 and J usage is TRBJ2-5; D is ambiguous. TRBV6-7 is classed as an ORF, of uncertain function. This CDR3 comprises 18 residues. Trimming took 0 bases from V and 2 from J, leaving 19 bases between them. CDR3 in amino acids: CASSYSNPRLQEQETQYF. As DNA, the CDR3 is TGTGCCAGCAGTTACTCGAACCCCAGGCTCCAAGAGCAAGAGACCCAGTACTTC.

The chain joins TRBV7-2 to TRBJ2-2; 7 positions match TRBD1. Germline V gives CDR1 SGHTA, CDR2 FQGNSA. This CDR3 has 15 residues. The junction had 7 bases not matched to a gene; V was cut back by 5 bases and J by 4 bases. The CDR3, as DNA: TGTGCCAGCAGCGCGCGACAGGGTGCCACCGGGGAGCTGTTTTTT. Translation gives CASSARQGATGELFF.

CDR3 DNA sequence: TGTGCCTGGAATTTAGTGGGCTCCGAGCAGTACTTC. Its protein product is CAWNLVGSEQYF. The chain is built from TRBV30 and TRBJ2-7; unclear D gene. Germline CDR1 is GTSNPN and CDR2 is SVGIG (reference sequence). The V gene lost 4 bases and the J gene lost 6 bases, with 13 bases spanning the gap. The CDR3 covers 12 residues.

The chain uses TRBV7-6 and TRBJ2-7; possible D gene TRBD1, 6 bases. The germline V gene encodes CDR1 SGHVS and CDR2 FNYEAQ. The CDR3 is 13 residues long. V lost 1 base and J 6 bases, leaving 10 bases between the germline ends. The CDR3 protein is CASSLGLGGEQYF. The CDR3 coding sequence is TGTGCCAGCAGCTTAGGTTTAGGGGGCGAGCAGTACTTC.

The V and J genes are TRBV19 and TRBJ2-5, with a tentative D call TRBD1 (6 bases). Germline V gene lookup returns CDR1 LNHDA and CDR2 SQIVND (reference sequence). The V end lost 2 bases, the J end lost 2 bases, and 9 bases lay between the germline ends. This CDR3 has 14 residues. Here the CDR3 reads CASSITGLQETQYF. CDR3 in DNA: TGTGCCAGTAGTATAACAGGGTTACAAGAGACCCAGTACTTC.

V and J are TRBV19 and TRBJ1-2, with 8 bases lining up with TRBD1. The CDR3 loop spans 14 amino acids. The trim removed 6 bases at V and 5 bases at J, leaving 8 bases unmatched. The germline CDR1 and CDR2 sequences are LNHDA and SQIVND (reference sequence). CDR3 bases: TGTGCCAGTAGAACCGGGACAGGCTTGTATGGCTACACCTTC. It yields the protein CASRTGTGLYGYTF.

The gene calls are TRBV7-2 and TRBJ2-5, with 8 nucleotides matching TRBD2. The CDR3 runs to 17 residues. V lost 3 bases to trimming and J lost 5 bases; unmatched junction nucleotides: 14. Germline lookup yields CDR1 SGHTA and CDR2 FQGNSA. DNA of the CDR3: TGTGCCAGCAGCTTGGGATTGCCCGGGGGGGCGGGGGAGACCCAGTACTTC. This translates into CASSLGLPGGAGETQYF.

The rearrangement joins TRBV6-5 to TRBJ2-5, with D maybe TRBD1 (6 bases). Germline CDR1 reads MNHEY; CDR2 reads SVGAGI. CDR3 length: 13 residues. V lost 6 bases and J lost 2, with 10 bases in between. CDR3 in amino acids: CASSTGTQETQYF. The CDR3 DNA follows: TGTGCCAGCAGCACAGGGACACAAGAGACCCAGTACTTC.

The chain combines TRBV6-5 with TRBJ1-2, with TRBD1 matching over 7 bases. The CDR3 length is 15 residues. CDR1 and CDR2 from the germline V gene are MNHEY and SVGAGI. Unmatched junction bases numbered 7, after V lost 6 bases and J lost 0 bases. The DNA of the CDR3 is TGTGCCAGCAGCGGGACAGCACCTCCTAACTATGGCTACACCTTC. Its protein product is CASSGTAPPNYGYTF.

V and J are TRBV6-5 and TRBJ1-2; TRBD1 aligns across 7 bases. V lost 5 bases, J lost 5 bases, and 5 bases stayed unmatched. Germline CDR1 MNHEY, CDR2 SVGAGI. The CDR3 extends over 13 amino acids. Here the CDR3 DNA reads TGTGCCAGCAGTACGGACAGGAAATATGGCTACACCTTC. The encoded protein is CASSTDRKYGYTF.

This clone was detected only once. The chain carries TRBV5-1 and TRBJ1-6; TRBD1 agrees at 10 bases. This CDR3 has 16 residues. The V and J ends lost 4 bases and 11 bases, in that order; junction bases with no gene match: 12. Germline lookup yields CDR1 SGHRS and CDR2 YFSETQ. CDR3 sequence: CASSLNEGQGTTPLHF. The CDR3, as DNA: TGCGCCAGCAGCCTGAACGAGGGACAGGGGACAACACCCCTCCACTTT.

The rearrangement links TRBV20-1 to TRBJ1-4; D is ambiguous. V was shortened by 1 base and J by 10 bases, with 7 bases between the two germline ends. Germline CDR1 is DFQATT and CDR2 is SNEGSKA (reference sequence). The CDR3 consists of 11 residues. This CDR3 reads CSARGARKLFF. The CDR3 coding sequence is TGCAGTGCTAGAGGTGCGCGAAAACTGTTTTTT.

The gene calls are TRBV6-5 and TRBJ2-7, with no clear D. CDR3 size: 13 residues. Germline lookup yields CDR1 MNHEY and CDR2 SVGAGI. V was pared by 5 bases and J by 2 bases, with 10 bases between. CDR3: CASSLWSTYEQYF. DNA for the CDR3: TGTGCCAGCAGTCTTTGGAGTACCTACGAGCAGTACTTC.

The V call is TRBV3-1 (or the pseudogene TRBV3-2), the J call TRBJ2-7; D not certain. V was shortened by 4 bases and J by 0 bases, with 13 bases between the two germline ends. Germline CDR1 is LGHDT and CDR2 is YNNKEL (reference sequence). The CDR3 runs 15 residues. The chain's CDR3 is CASSPSSWSSYEQYF. The DNA for the CDR3 is TGTGCCAGCAGCCCGTCGTCGTGGAGCTCCTACGAGCAGTACTTC.

The gene calls are TRBV29-1 and TRBJ2-7; D is perhaps TRBD2 (6 bases). Germline CDR1 is SQVTM and CDR2 is ANQGSEA. The ends were cut back, 6 bases at V and 7 bases at J, with 13 bases in the middle. The CDR3 has 11 amino acids. The chain's CDR3 is CSVGDSGEQYF. The CDR3 DNA reads TGCAGCGTCGGGGACTCCGGGGAGCAGTACTTC.

The CDR3 nucleotides are TGTGCCAGCAGCTTAACGGGGCGCTCCTACGAGCAGTACTTC. Amino acids: CASSLTGRSYEQYF. V usage is TRBV7-3 and J usage is TRBJ2-7, with D possibly matching TRBD1 (5 bases). Germline V CDR1 and CDR2: SGHTA, FQGTGA. V lost 0 bases and J lost 0, with 6 bases in between. This CDR3 contains 14 residues.

The chain carries TRBV6-1 and TRBJ2-3; D call uncertain. Trimming shortened V by 1 base and J by 5 bases, and 4 bases separated the two germline ends. The CDR3 loop spans 12 amino acids. Germline V gives CDR1 MNHNS, CDR2 SASEGT. The CDR3 bases are TGTGCCAGCAGTGAAGGCGGAGATACGCAGTATTTT. It codes for CASSEGGDTQYF.